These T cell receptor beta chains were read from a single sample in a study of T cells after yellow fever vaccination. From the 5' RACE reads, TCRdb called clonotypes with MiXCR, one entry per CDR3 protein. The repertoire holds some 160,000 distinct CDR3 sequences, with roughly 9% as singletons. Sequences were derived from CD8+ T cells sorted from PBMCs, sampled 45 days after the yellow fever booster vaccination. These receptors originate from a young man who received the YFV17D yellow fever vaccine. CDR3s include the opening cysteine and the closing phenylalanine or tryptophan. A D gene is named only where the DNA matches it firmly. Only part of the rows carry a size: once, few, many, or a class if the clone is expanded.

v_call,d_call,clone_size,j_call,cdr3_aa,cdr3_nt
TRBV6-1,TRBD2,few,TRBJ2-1,CASYSGGALEQFF,TGTGCCAGTTATAGCGGGGGGGCTCTGGAGCAGTTCTTC
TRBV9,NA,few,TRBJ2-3,CASSGLEVTQYF,TGTGCCAGCAGCGGCCTAGAGGTTACGCAGTATTTT
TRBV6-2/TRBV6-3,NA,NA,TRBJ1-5,CASRPREGGLDQPQHF,TGTGCCAGCAGACCACGGGAGGGTGGTTTGGATCAGCCCCAGCATTTT
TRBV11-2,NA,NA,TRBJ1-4,CASSLDLGVNEKLFF,TGTGCCAGCAGCTTAGATCTCGGGGTTAATGAAAAACTGTTTTTT
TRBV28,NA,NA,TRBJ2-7,CASNRGTQYYEQYF,TGTGCCAGCAATCGCGGGACTCAATACTACGAGCAGTACTTC
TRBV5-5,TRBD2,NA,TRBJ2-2,CASTVGGSGGELFF,TGTGCCAGCACCGTGGGAGGGTCCGGCGGGGAGCTGTTTTTT
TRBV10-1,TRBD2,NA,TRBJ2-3,CASSSGLADWDTQYF,TGCGCCAGCAGTTCGGGACTAGCGGATTGGGATACGCAGTATTTT
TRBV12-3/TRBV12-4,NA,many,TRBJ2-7,CASTAAIAGEQYF,TGTGCCAGCACCGCCGCGATAGCAGGCGAGCAGTACTTC
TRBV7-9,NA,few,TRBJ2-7,CASSIQGYYEQYF,TGTGCCAGCAGCATACAGGGATACTACGAGCAGTACTTC
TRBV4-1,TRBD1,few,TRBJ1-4,CASSQFRQGSTNEKLFF,TGCGCCAGCAGCCAATTCCGACAGGGTTCAACTAATGAAAAACTGTTTTTT
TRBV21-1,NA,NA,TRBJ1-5,CARIAGAAQPQHF,TGTGCCAGGATCGCAGGGGCGGCTCAGCCCCAGCATTTT
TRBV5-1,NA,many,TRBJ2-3,CASSLVYHSTDTQYF,TGCGCCAGCAGCTTGGTCTACCATAGCACAGATACGCAGTATTTT